What follows are 25 T cell receptor beta chains derived from one specimen sequenced in a study of T-cell reconstitution after alpha-beta-depleted transplantation in children. Unique molecular identifiers were incorporated when the TCRbeta library was constructed. MiXCR, applied by TCRdb to the PCR reads, yields one record per CDR3 protein. This table has roughly 670,000 distinct CDR3 sequences, around 12% appearing once. Source: PBMCs, taken before TCRalphabeta/CD19-depleted stem cell transplant. The receptors shown here come from a girl aged 2 to 10 with congenital amegakaryocytic thrombocytopenia, due to receive a stem cell transplant.

This clonotype was found a few times. The gene calls are TRBV7-9 and TRBJ2-3, with D perhaps assigned TRBD1 or TRBD2 (5 bases each). CDR1 SEHNR and CDR2 FQNEAQ come from the germline V gene (reference sequence). V gave up 7 bases and J gave up 0 bases, with 11 bases separating them. The CDR3 is 14 amino acids. CDR3 sequence reads: CASTRGASTDTQYF. CDR3 DNA: TGTGCCAGCACCCGAGGGGCTAGCACAGATACGCAGTATTTT.

This clonotype was observed at least ten times. The chain uses TRBV28 and TRBJ2-3; unclear D gene. This CDR3 contains 11 residues. V was clipped by 7 bases and J by 6 bases, with 8 bases between them. Germline V lookup: CDR1 MDHEN, CDR2 SYDVKM. CDR3 coding DNA: TGTGCCAGCACCTCTCCCGATACGCAGTATTTT. The encoded protein is CASTSPDTQYF.

As to this clonotype: This may stem from a read error, because a much larger clone lies one nucleotide away. This chain uses TRBV20-1 with TRBJ2-1; a possible D gene is TRBD2 (5 bases). The V end was cut by 5 bases, the J end by 10 bases, with 24 bases between. In germline, CDR1 is DFQATT, CDR2 SNEGSKA (reference sequence). CDR3 size: 15 residues. CDR3 sequence: CSAPDFVLEDGEQFF. DNA of the CDR3: TGCAGTGCTCCCGACTTCGTTCTGGAGGATGGGGAGCAGTTCTTC.

This clonotype was picked up many times. The chain joins TRBV6-1 to TRBJ1-2; D is uncertain. The CDR3 sequence is 14 residues long. Germline CDR1 MNHNS, CDR2 SASEGT. Trimming stripped 2 bases from V and 3 bases from J, with 10 bases between. CDR3 region: CASSEIGGYYGYTF. The CDR3 DNA follows: TGTGCCAGCAGTGAAATCGGAGGCTACTATGGCTACACCTTC.

This clonotype was recorded at least ten times. This chain joins TRBV12-3 or TRBV12-4 and TRBJ2-5; 14 nucleotides align to TRBD2. V lost 5 bases to trimming and J lost 5 bases; unmatched junction nucleotides: 7. The CDR3 spans 16 residues. CDR3 sequence: CASSPGLAGGSETQYF. The CDR3 DNA reads TGTGCCAGCAGTCCCGGACTAGCGGGAGGTTCGGAGACCCAGTACTTC.

This clonotype came up a few times. This chain uses TRBV7-9 with TRBJ1-2, with 9 bases aligning to TRBD1. Germline lookup yields CDR1 SEHNR and CDR2 FQNEAQ (reference sequence). The V and J ends lost 3 bases and 4 bases, in that order; junction bases with no gene match: 3. The CDR3 has 14 amino acids. In DNA, the CDR3 is TGTGCCAGCAGCTTCCCGGGACAGGGCTATGGCTACACCTTC. Translation gives CASSFPGQGYGYTF.

This clonotype was counted many times. This chain connects TRBV29-1 to TRBJ2-3; 10 bases fit TRBD2. The CDR3 contains 14 residues. After removal of 3 bases from V and 0 bases from J, the junction contained 0 bases not matched to a gene. Germline lookup yields CDR1 SQVTM and CDR2 ANQGSEA. The CDR3 region has the DNA TGCAGCGTTGAGACTAGCGGGAGCACAGATACGCAGTATTTT. Residues: CSVETSGSTDTQYF.

This clonotype was seen ten or more times. The gene calls are TRBV20-1 and TRBJ1-2; no clear D. The CDR3 is made up of 14 amino acids. Trimming cost V 6 bases and J 4 bases, with 18 bases left between them. The germline CDR1 and CDR2 sequences are DFQATT and SNEGSKA (reference sequence). CDR3 sequence (DNA): TGCAGTGCCCCCGAAATCCGGGAATTCTATGGCTACACCTTC. Its translation: CSAPEIREFYGYTF.

The genes are TRBV12-3 or TRBV12-4 and TRBJ1-5, with 8 positions matching TRBD1. V trimming: 7 bases; J trimming: 4 bases; junction bases outside the gene matches: 6. The CDR3 extends over 14 amino acids. CDR3: CASIDTGGNQPQHF. CDR3 nucleotides: TGTGCCAGCATTGACACAGGGGGGAATCAGCCCCAGCATTTT.

This clonotype has more than one count but fewer than ten. V usage is TRBV19 and J usage is TRBJ2-1, with D possibly TRBD1 on 7 matching bases. V was pared by 8 bases and J by 15 bases, with 20 bases between. Germline V lookup: CDR1 LNHDA, CDR2 SQIVND (reference sequence). This CDR3 has 12 amino acids. CDR3: CASEGGGGRVFF. CDR3 bases: TGTGCCAGTGAAGGAGGGGGCGGTAGGGTGTTCTTC.

This chain joins TRBV20-1 and TRBJ1-2; no definite D call. The ends were cut back, 3 bases at V and 2 bases at J, with 16 bases in the middle. This CDR3 is built from 15 residues. CDR1 and CDR2 (germline): DFQATT, SNEGSKA (reference sequence). CDR3 bases: TGCAGTGCTAGCCTGATCCGGCAGGCCAACTATGGCTACACCTTC. Its translation: CSASLIRQANYGYTF.

The chain is built from TRBV20-1 and TRBJ1-3; D gene ambiguous. Deletions cut 3 bases from V and 2 bases from J, with 5 bases between. The CDR3 has 12 amino acids. CDR1 is DFQATT and CDR2 is SNEGSKA in the germline V gene (reference sequence). As DNA, the CDR3 is TGCAGTGCTAGTAAAGCTGGAAACACCATATATTTT. It codes for CSASKAGNTIYF.

This clonotype appeared a few times. The genes are TRBV19 and TRBJ1-5, with 7 bases fitting TRBD1. CDR1 is LNHDA, CDR2 SQIVND, per germline (reference sequence). The CDR3 runs 16 residues. The V gene end was trimmed by 5 bases and the J gene end by 1 base; junction bases not matched to a gene: 8. The CDR3 DNA is TGTGCCAGTAGTTTTCTCTCGGGACAGAGCAATCAGCCCCAGCATTTT. Its protein product is CASSFLSGQSNQPQHF.

There are many counts of this clonotype. The chain recombines TRBV5-1 with TRBJ2-2; perhaps TRBD2 as D (6 bases). The V end was cut by 1 base, the J end by 5 bases, with 9 bases between. CDR1 SGHRS and CDR2 YFSETQ come from the germline V gene. The length of the CDR3 is 14 residues. The CDR3 sequence: CASSLSGGTGELFF. The CDR3 nucleotides read TGCGCCAGCAGCTTGTCCGGGGGTACCGGGGAGCTGTTTTTT.

This chain uses TRBV18 with TRBJ1-6; D ambiguous. CDR1 and CDR2 (germline): KGHSH, LQKENI. This CDR3 has 14 residues. The germline V and J ends were trimmed by 2 bases and 17 bases, with 19 bases remaining between them. The DNA of the CDR3 is TGTGCCAGCTCACCAACGGGTTTGGGCGGAACAGTCCACTTT. Translated: CASSPTGLGGTVHF. The whole variable domain, filled in from reference TRBV18 and TRBJ1-6, reads NAGVMQNPRHLVRRRGQEARLRCSPMKGHSHVYWYRQLPEEGLKFMVYLQKENIIDESGMPKERFSAEFPKEGPSILRIQQVVRGDSAAYFCASSPTGLGGTVHFGNGTRLTVT.

In this sample, this clonotype turned up a few times. The V and J genes are TRBV7-8 and TRBJ1-5, with 11 bases identical to TRBD1. The ends lost 0 bases at V and 10 bases at J; junction bases unmatched: 5. The CDR3 is made up of 15 amino acids. Germline CDR1 SGHVS, CDR2 FQNEAQ. The CDR3 DNA is TGTGCCAGCAGCTTAGCGGGACAGGGGGACTTTCCCCAGCATTTT. Translated: CASSLAGQGDFPQHF.

This clonotype showed up just a few times. V gene TRBV20-1 combines with J gene TRBJ2-7; D not resolved. The CDR3 covers 13 residues. CDR1 is DFQATT, CDR2 SNEGSKA, per germline (reference sequence). V lost 6 bases and J 2 bases, leaving 14 bases between the germline ends. CDR3: CSARPDDPYEQYF. The DNA of the CDR3 is TGCAGTGCCCGTCCCGACGACCCCTACGAGCAGTACTTC.

This clonotype has a count of ten or more. The genes are TRBV5-5 and TRBJ2-1; D tentatively fits TRBD1 or TRBD2 (5 bases each). CDR3 length: 15 amino acids. The V end lost 2 bases, the J end lost 4 bases, and 13 bases lay between the germline ends. CDR1 is SGHKS and CDR2 is YYEKEE in the germline V gene (reference sequence). The DNA for the CDR3 is TGTGCCAGCAGCTTAGGGACCCCTCTTTACAATGAGCAGTTCTTC. It codes for CASSLGTPLYNEQFF.

This clonotype came up a few times. V usage is TRBV12-3 or TRBV12-4 and J usage is TRBJ2-1, with 8 bases aligning to TRBD2. This CDR3 is 12 amino acids long. J lost 6 bases, V lost 8 bases, and 3 bases had no gene match. This CDR3 reads CASQAGVNEQFF. The CDR3 nucleotides are TGTGCCAGCCAAGCGGGAGTCAATGAGCAGTTCTTC.

In regard to this clonotype: A read error may be the cause here, since a much bigger clone is one base away. J is TRBJ2-5 and V is TRBV5-1; D is perhaps TRBD2 (5 bases). Germline CDR1 and CDR2: SGHRS and YFSETQ. This CDR3 contains 14 residues. CDR3 residues: CASSWMGSEETQSF. The CDR3 DNA follows: TGCGCCAGCAGCTGGATGGGGAGTGAAGAGACCCAGTCCTTC.

Many counts were recorded for this clonotype. The chain combines TRBV12-3 or TRBV12-4 with TRBJ2-5; tentative D call: TRBD2 (5 bases). The V gene lost 8 bases and the J gene lost 5 bases, with 12 bases spanning the gap. The CDR3 totals 12 residues. CDR3 residues: CASGRERETQYF. CDR3 DNA sequence: TGTGCCAGCGGCCGGGAAAGGGAGACCCAGTACTTC.

This clonotype was seen a handful of times. The chain has TRBV7-9 and TRBJ2-3; 13 bases are a match to TRBD2. Germline V CDR1 and CDR2: SEHNR, FQNEAQ (reference sequence). Trimming at V came to 8 bases and at J to 1 base, leaving 9 bases not matched to a gene. There are 17 residues in the CDR3. DNA of the CDR3: TGTGCCAGCCTCGCACTAGCGGGAGGGCGTGGCACAGATACGCAGTATTTT. Encoded protein: CASLALAGGRGTDTQYF.

This clonotype was picked up a small number of times. V is TRBV5-1 and J is TRBJ1-3; D is unresolved. CDR3 length equals 16 residues. With 0 bases removed from V and 0 bases from J, the gap between germline ends came to 10 bases. Per germline, CDR1 SGHRS and CDR2 YFSETQ. The CDR3 loop is CASSLDGTSSGNTIYF. In DNA form, the CDR3 reads TGCGCCAGCAGCTTGGATGGCACGAGCTCTGGAAACACCATATATTTT.

The sample holds many counts of this clonotype. This chain connects TRBV7-2 to TRBJ2-7; no clear D. The CDR3 has 15 residues. The V gene's germline CDR1 is SGHTA and CDR2 FQGNSA. Trimming cost V 1 base and J 6 bases, with 16 bases left between them. The CDR3 here is CASSLGSAPPGEQYF. As DNA, the CDR3 is TGTGCCAGCAGCTTAGGGTCAGCCCCCCCGGGCGAGCAGTACTTC. The whole variable domain, filled in from reference TRBV7-2 and TRBJ2-7, reads GAGVSQSPSNKVTEKGKDVELRCDPISGHTALYWYRQSLGQGLEFLIYFQGNSAPDKSGLPSDRFSAERTGGSVSTLTIQRTQQEDSAVYLCASSLGSAPPGEQYFGPGTRLTVT.

There are many counts of this clonotype. V usage is TRBV5-1 and J usage is TRBJ1-2; D ambiguous. This CDR3 has 14 amino acids. The V end lost 0 bases, the J end lost 2 bases, and 8 bases lay between the germline ends. The V gene's germline CDR1 is SGHRS and CDR2 YFSETQ. The CDR3 sequence: CASSLAGQNYGYTF. The CDR3, as DNA: TGCGCCAGCAGCTTGGCCGGGCAGAACTATGGCTACACCTTC.